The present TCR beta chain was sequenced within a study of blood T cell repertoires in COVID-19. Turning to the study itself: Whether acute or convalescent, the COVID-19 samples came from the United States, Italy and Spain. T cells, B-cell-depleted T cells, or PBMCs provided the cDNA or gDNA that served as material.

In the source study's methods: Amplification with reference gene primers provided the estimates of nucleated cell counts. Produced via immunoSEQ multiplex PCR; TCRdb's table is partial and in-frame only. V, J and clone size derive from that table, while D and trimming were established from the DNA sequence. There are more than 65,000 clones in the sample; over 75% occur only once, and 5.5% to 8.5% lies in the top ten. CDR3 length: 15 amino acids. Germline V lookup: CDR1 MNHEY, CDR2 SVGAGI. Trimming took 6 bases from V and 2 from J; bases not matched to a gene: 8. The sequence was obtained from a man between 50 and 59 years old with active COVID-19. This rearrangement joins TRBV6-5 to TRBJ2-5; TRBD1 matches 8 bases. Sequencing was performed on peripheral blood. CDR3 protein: CASSADRVGQETQYF. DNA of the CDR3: TGTGCCAGCAGCGCGGACAGGGTCGGGCAAGAGACCCAGTACTTC.